This T cell receptor beta chain comes out of a study of T-cell reconstitution after alpha-beta-depleted transplantation in children. Ten or more counts support this clonotype. V shed 4 bases, J shed 2 bases, and the junction held 10 bases outside the gene matches. The CDR3 spans 16 residues. Germline-derived CDR1 and CDR2 are SQVTM and ANQGSEA. Unique molecular identifiers featured in how the TCRbeta library was prepared. TCRdb passed the PCR reads through MiXCR, listing each CDR3 protein once. In the table there are 200,000 to 250,000 distinct CDR3 sequences, around 8.4% of which are singletons. The rearrangement uses TRBV29-1 and TRBJ2-3; 9 bases map to TRBD1. This specimen was PBMCs, mostly from graft donor cells, taken 360 days after TCRalphabeta/CD19-depleted stem cell transplant. The receptor comes from a male patient aged 2 to 10 who had a stem cell transplant for acute myeloid leukemia, so the T cells may come from the graft donor. In DNA, the CDR3 is TGCAGCGTTGTGGGGGACAGGGAAGGGGCCACAGATACGCAGTATTTT. Protein: CSVVGDREGATDTQYF.